These T cell receptor beta chains were read from a single sample in a study of OX40 agonist ivuxolimab in advanced cancers. Profiling relied on immunoSEQ multiplex PCR, and the TCRdb table lists in-frame clones only, not all of them. The sample includes some 70,000 clones, roughly nine tenths seen only once; the top ten take 1.3%. The sample here was CD4+ or CD8+ T cells sorted from blood, taken in a trial of the OX40 agonist ivuxolimab. The receptors stem from an adult with an advanced solid tumor such as melanoma, head and neck, liver or kidney cancer. CDR3s include the opening cysteine and the closing phenylalanine or tryptophan. The D gene is left open where the match is weak. Clone size, where shown, is once, few, many, or a class for clones that have expanded.

D	V	size	J	DNA	CDR3
NA	TRBV19	NA	TRBJ1-4	TGTGCCAGTACGGGGGAAGCTAATGAAAAACTGTTTTTT	CASTGEANEKLFF
NA	TRBV9	NA	TRBJ2-5	TGTGCCAGCAGCGTAGGTTTTGGGGAAGAGACCCAGTACTTC	CASSVGFGEETQYF
TRBD1	TRBV7-8	NA	TRBJ1-2	TGTGCCAGCAGCTTCCGGGACAGGTCCTACTATGGCTACACCTTC	CASSFRDRSYYGYTF
TRBD1	TRBV5-1	few	TRBJ2-2	TGCGCCAGCAGCGTGGGACAGTCGGGTACCGGGGAGCTGTTTTTT	CASSVGQSGTGELFF
TRBD2	TRBV5-1	NA	TRBJ2-3	TGCGCCAGCAGAGTAGCGGGAGATACGCAGTATTTT	CASRVAGDTQYF
NA	TRBV30	once	TRBJ1-1	TGTGCCTGGACCCGGGGCGTTGGCACTGAAGCTTTCTTT	CAWTRGVGTEAFF
NA	TRBV7-9	NA	TRBJ1-4	TGTGCCAGCAGCTGGGACGCTGGAACAGGTGAAAAACTGTTTTTT	CASSWDAGTGEKLFF
TRBD2	TRBV19	NA	TRBJ2-4	TGTGCCAGTAGTATAGATAGGCAGGGAGGGAGGAACATTCAGTACTTC	CASSIDRQGGRNIQYF
NA	TRBV5-5	NA	TRBJ1-6	TGTGCCAGCAGCTTGGACCGGAATTCACCCCTCCACTTT	CASSLDRNSPLHF
TRBD1	TRBV5-6	NA	TRBJ2-5	TGTGCCAGCAGCTTTAGTGGGACAGAAGAGACCCAGTACTTC	CASSFSGTEETQYF
NA	TRBV4-3	once	TRBJ2-5	TGCGCCAGCAGCCAAGATCGCCTAGAGACCCAGTACTTC	CASSQDRLETQYF
TRBD2	TRBV7-8	few	TRBJ2-1	TGTGCCAGCAGCGCCGGTAGCGGGGGGGCCCGATATGAGCAGTTCTTC	CASSAGSGGARYEQFF
NA	TRBV28	once	TRBJ2-7	TGTGCCAGCAGTGCCACGACGATTGCCCCCTACGAGCAGTACTTC	CASSATTIAPYEQYF
NA	TRBV19	NA	TRBJ2-2	TGTGCCAGTAGTATTTTCCAGGCGGAGCTGTTTTTT	CASSIFQAELFF
TRBD2	TRBV19	NA	TRBJ2-7	TGTGCCACCATCGGGGGGAGGGCCTACGAGCAGTACTTC	CATIGGRAYEQYF
NA	TRBV11-2	once	TRBJ1-3	TGTGCCAGCAGCCCAAACCTCTGGGCGACGGGGGGAAACACCATATATTTT	CASSPNLWATGGNTIYF
TRBD2	TRBV7-2	NA	TRBJ2-2	TGTGCCAGCAGCTTTCCCGGGACTAGCATCATTGGGGAGCTGTTTTTT	CASSFPGTSIIGELFF
NA	TRBV19	NA	TRBJ1-2	TGTGCCAGTAGTAGGCCAACCTTGAACTATGGCTACACCTTC	CASSRPTLNYGYTF
NA	TRBV28	NA	TRBJ2-6	TGTGCCAGCAGTCCCCTCTCTGGGGCCAACGTCCTGACTTTC	CASSPLSGANVLTF
NA	TRBV5-6	NA	TRBJ1-2	TGTGCCAGCAGCTTGGTTGAGTATGGCTACACCTTC	CASSLVEYGYTF
NA	TRBV11-2	NA	TRBJ2-2	TGTGCCAGCAGCTTCGGCGGGACGCAGGTGCGCGGGGAGCTGTTTTTT	CASSFGGTQVRGELFF
TRBD2	TRBV6-9	NA	TRBJ2-7	TGTGCCAGCAGTTACTCTGGACTAGACATCTACGAGCAGTACTTC	CASSYSGLDIYEQYF
NA	TRBV2	NA	TRBJ1-5	TGTGCCAGCAGAGCGGACAGCGGAATTTATCAGCCCCAGCATTTT	CASRADSGIYQPQHF
NA	TRBV30	NA	TRBJ2-5	TGTGCCTGGAGTGTGAGGGGCGAAACGGCCCAGTACTTC	CAWSVRGETAQYF
NA	TRBV7-2	NA	TRBJ2-7	TGTGCCAGCAGCTCCCGCGTTCACTACGAGCAGTACTTC	CASSSRVHYEQYF
NA	TRBV19	NA	TRBJ1-5	TGTGCCAGTATGGGGACACCTAATCAGCCCCAGCATTTT	CASMGTPNQPQHF
NA	TRBV2	NA	TRBJ2-7	TGTGCCAGCAGTGCGGAACGAGGGCCCTACGAGCAGTACTTC	CASSAERGPYEQYF